A selection of T cell receptor beta chains follows, all from one sample in a study of blood T cell repertoires in COVID-19. This table comes from immunoSEQ multiplex PCR, and its TCRdb copy is limited to in-frame clones, with some not included. The table shows about 270,000 clones, with around 90% occurring only once. Sample: PBMCs or T cells enriched from blood (not recorded which). All receptors derive from a woman between 40 and 50 years old with acute COVID-19. CDR3s include the opening cysteine and the closing phenylalanine or tryptophan. D genes are given only for firm matches. Expanded clones get a size class; other rows say once, few or many, or leave the size out.

d_call j_call v_call clone_size cdr3_aa cdr3_nt
NA TRBJ1-3 TRBV5-1 NA CASSLDHSGNTIYF TGCGCCAGCAGCTTGGATCACTCTGGAAACACCATATATTTT
TRBD1 TRBJ2-1 TRBV10-3 NA CAIRQGAGNEQFF TGTGCCATCAGACAGGGGGCTGGCAATGAGCAGTTCTTC
NA TRBJ1-2 TRBV4-1 NA CASSQGPGKVVGYTF TGCGCCAGCAGCCAAGGGCCGGGGAAGGTTGTTGGCTACACCTTC
NA TRBJ2-4 TRBV30 once CAWSVPELGGKNIQYF TGTGCCTGGAGTGTACCGGAGCTAGGGGGCAAAAACATTCAGTACTTC
TRBD2 TRBJ2-1 TRBV9 NA CASSVAGGGDEQFF TGTGCCAGCAGCGTAGCCGGGGGGGGAGATGAGCAGTTCTTC
NA TRBJ1-2 TRBV7-9 NA CASSLDTGLDYGYTF TGTGCCAGCAGCTTGGATACAGGGTTGGACTATGGCTACACCTTC
NA TRBJ1-2 TRBV5-1 NA CASSRGQTTNYGYTF TGCGCCAGCAGCCGAGGACAGACCACTAACTATGGCTACACCTTC
TRBD1 TRBJ2-5 TRBV4-3 once CASSPERTGSTTQYF TGCGCCAGCAGCCCGGAGCGGACAGGATCCACGACCCAGTACTTC
NA TRBJ1-3 TRBV6-5 NA CASSYSRVGNTIYF TGTGCCAGCAGTTACTCGAGGGTTGGAAACACCATATATTTT
TRBD1 TRBJ2-7 TRBV5-1 NA CASSVTGTGAHEQYF TGCGCCAGCAGCGTAACCGGGACAGGGGCGCACGAGCAGTACTTC
NA TRBJ1-1 TRBV5-1 NA CASRDNPNTEAFF TGCGCCAGCAGGGACAACCCGAACACTGAAGCTTTCTTT
NA TRBJ1-2 TRBV10-1 NA CASSDWGGYGYTF TGCGCCAGCAGTGACTGGGGCGGCTATGGCTACACCTTC
NA TRBJ1-1 TRBV29-1 few CSANWLNTEAFF TGCAGCGCGAATTGGCTGAACACTGAAGCTTTCTTT
TRBD2 TRBJ2-1 TRBV5-1 NA CASSAGTSGSNEQFF TGCGCCAGCAGCGCCGGGACTAGCGGTTCCAATGAGCAGTTCTTC
TRBD1 TRBJ1-2 TRBV7-2 NA CASSFRGTGNYGYTF TGTGCCAGCAGCTTTCGCGGGACAGGGAACTATGGCTACACCTTC
TRBD2 TRBJ2-1 TRBV28 NA CASRLGRNPGNEQFF TGTGCCAGCAGGCTCGGGAGGAATCCAGGCAATGAGCAGTTCTTC
TRBD1 TRBJ1-2 TRBV30 NA CAWREGTGAYYGYTF TGTGCCTGGAGGGAGGGGACAGGGGCCTACTATGGCTACACCTTC
TRBD1 TRBJ2-1 TRBV2 NA CASTGQASYNEQFF TGTGCCAGCACAGGACAGGCATCCTACAATGAGCAGTTCTTC
TRBD2 TRBJ2-3 TRBV3-1/TRBV3-2 NA CASSQDVGEGFTDTQYF TGTGCCAGCAGCCAAGATGTGGGGGAGGGTTTCACAGATACGCAGTATTTT
NA TRBJ1-5 TRBV4-2 NA CASSQDHEGRANQPQHF TGTGCCAGCAGCCAAGATCACGAAGGGCGGGCCAATCAGCCCCAGCATTTT
TRBD1 TRBJ1-4 TRBV5-6 NA CASSYRQGTEKLFF TGTGCCAGCAGCTACCGACAGGGGACTGAAAAACTGTTTTTT
NA TRBJ2-5 TRBV28 NA CASSFDADTQETQYF TGTGCCAGCAGTTTCGATGCAGACACCCAAGAGACCCAGTACTTC
NA TRBJ2-7 TRBV7-9 few CASSFQGGEQYF TGTGCCAGCAGCTTTCAGGGTGGGGAGCAGTACTTC
NA TRBJ2-2 TRBV19 NA CASSIDRRESGELFF TGTGCCAGTAGTATAGATCGTAGAGAATCCGGGGAGCTGTTTTTT
NA TRBJ2-1 TRBV7-9 once CASSPSGLLSYNEQFF TGTGCCAGCAGCCCATCCGGACTTCTCTCCTACAATGAGCAGTTCTTC
TRBD1 TRBJ1-5 TRBV4-1 NA CASADLGQGSNQPQHF TGCGCCAGCGCCGACCTGGGACAGGGGAGCAATCAGCCCCAGCATTTT
NA TRBJ2-1 TRBV20-1 NA CSANQGNEQFF TGCAGTGCTAATCAGGGTAATGAGCAGTTCTTC
NA TRBJ1-2 TRBV5-1 NA CASSSGTTYGYTF TGCGCCAGCAGCTCAGGGACAACATATGGCTACACCTTC
TRBD1 TRBJ1-3 TRBV5-6 NA CATRQGRGNTIYF TGTGCCACCCGACAGGGTAGGGGAAACACCATATATTTT
NA TRBJ2-7 TRBV7-3 NA CASSLETAAYEQYF TGTGCCAGCAGCTTAGAGACGGCGGCATACGAGCAGTACTTC
TRBD1 TRBJ1-2 TRBV28 NA CASRDGTGSYGYTF TGTGCCAGCAGGGACGGGACAGGATCCTATGGCTACACCTTC
NA TRBJ1-1 TRBV7-6 few CASSLAGGQNTEAFF TGTGCCAGCAGCCTAGCGGGGGGTCAAAACACTGAAGCTTTCTTT
NA TRBJ2-7 TRBV11-3 NA CASSSFGTFYEQYF TGTGCCAGCAGCTCGTTCGGGACTTTCTACGAGCAGTACTTC
TRBD1 TRBJ2-5 TRBV7-9 NA CASSVSGQGTETQYF TGTGCCAGCAGTGTCTCGGGACAGGGGACAGAGACCCAGTACTTC
TRBD2 TRBJ2-5 TRBV4-3 NA CASSQPGGRETQYF TGCGCCAGCAGCCAACCGGGAGGACGAGAGACCCAGTACTTC
TRBD2 TRBJ2-3 TRBV5-4 NA CASSLDPGGTRRADTQYF TGTGCCAGCAGCTTGGACCCGGGAGGGACGCGGCGGGCAGATACGCAGTATTTT
TRBD1 TRBJ1-1 TRBV19 NA CASSMAGTGTTEAFF TGTGCCAGTAGTATGGCCGGGACAGGGACAACTGAAGCTTTCTTT
NA TRBJ2-3 TRBV5-4 NA CASSVQGADTQYF TGTGCCAGCAGCGTACAGGGTGCAGATACGCAGTATTTT
TRBD1 TRBJ1-1 TRBV15 once CATSRGGQGKNTEAFF TGTGCCACCAGCAGAGGAGGACAGGGCAAGAACACTGAAGCTTTCTTT
NA TRBJ1-1 TRBV6-5 NA CASSYNRALATEAFF TGTGCCAGCAGTTATAACAGGGCATTGGCCACTGAAGCTTTCTTT
NA TRBJ1-5 TRBV7-9 NA CASSLGLNSNQPQHF TGTGCCAGCAGCTTGGGGCTGAATAGCAATCAGCCCCAGCATTTT
TRBD1 TRBJ2-7 TRBV28 NA CASSLTGTGSYEQYF TGTGCCAGCAGTCTAACCGGGACAGGCTCCTACGAGCAGTACTTC
TRBD2 TRBJ2-1 TRBV3-1/TRBV3-2 NA CASTDSGARRDEQFF TGTGCCAGCACCGATAGCGGGGCCCGGAGGGATGAGCAGTTCTTC
TRBD2 TRBJ2-5 TRBV19 NA CATRPRGGPGETQYF TGTGCCACCCGCCCCCGCGGGGGGCCTGGAGAGACCCAGTACTTC
NA TRBJ1-1 TRBV29-1 NA CSVDPTGLNTEAFF TGCAGCGTTGACCCCACAGGGTTAAACACTGAAGCTTTCTTT
TRBD1 TRBJ1-2 TRBV18 NA CASSPGTEGGYTF TGTGCCAGCTCACCGGGGACAGAGGGCGGCTACACCTTC
NA TRBJ1-1 TRBV4-1 NA CASSQVKNTEAFF TGCGCCAGCAGCCAAGTCAAAAACACTGAAGCTTTCTTT
TRBD1 TRBJ1-1 TRBV7-9 NA CASSTGTGAWVEAFF TGTGCCAGCAGCACCGGGACAGGGGCTTGGGTCGAAGCTTTCTTT
NA TRBJ1-2 TRBV30 NA CAWNGLAGGVGYTF TGTGCCTGGAATGGTTTGGCAGGAGGGGTTGGCTACACCTTC
NA TRBJ2-4 TRBV7-2 NA CASSPRGQLLAKNIQYF TGTGCCAGCAGCCCACGGGGTCAACTCCTAGCCAAAAACATTCAGTACTTC
TRBD2 TRBJ2-5 TRBV11-2 few CASSLGSAGGQETQYF TGTGCCAGCAGCTTAGGTTCAGCGGGAGGGCAAGAGACCCAGTACTTC
NA TRBJ2-3 TRBV18 NA CASSAGRGSTDTQYF TGTGCCAGCTCGGCTGGCAGGGGAAGCACAGATACGCAGTATTTT
TRBD2 TRBJ2-3 TRBV7-9 NA CASSLVAGGITDTQYF TGTGCCAGCAGCTTAGTAGCGGGGGGCATCACAGATACGCAGTATTTT
TRBD1 TRBJ2-4 TRBV11-3 NA CASSPTGPKNIQYF TGTGCCAGCAGCCCGACAGGGCCTAAAAACATTCAGTACTTC
TRBD1 TRBJ1-6 TRBV14 NA CASSLLRDRGVSSPLHF TGTGCCAGCAGTCTCTTGAGGGACAGGGGGGTTAGTTCACCCCTCCACTTT